One and the same sample provided the 32 T cell receptor beta chains below, sequenced in a study of molecular identifiers for immune sequencing clone quantification. TCRdb reanalysed the PCR reads using MiXCR and keeps one entry per CDR3 protein. The profile covers about 500,000 distinct CDR3 sequences, with roughly 26% appearing a single time and 0.7% to 0.9% taken by the ten largest. The sequencing sample was made of naive CD8+ T cells from blood, with Jurkat cell RNA spiked in. The subset: FACS-sorted CD8+CD4-CCR7+CD45RA+ naive T cells. These receptor sequences come from a human donor in good health. Some libraries in this study had Jurkat cell RNA spiked in.

For this clonotype: This may arise from a read error, as a much more abundant clone is one base away. V and J are TRBV2 and TRBJ2-7; TRBD1 or TRBD2 may be the D gene (5 bases each). Germline CDR1 reads SNHLY; CDR2 reads FYNNEI. The length of the CDR3 is 11 residues. V gave up 4 bases and J gave up 11 bases, with 12 bases separating them. This chain's CDR3 is CASSVPGREYF. CDR3 DNA: TGTGCCAGCAGTGTTCCGGGGCGCGAGTACTTC.

This clonotype was counted between two and nine times. The V and J genes are TRBV23-1 and TRBJ2-7, with a weak D call TRBD1 (6 bases). TRBV23-1 is an ORF for which the function is uncertain. V was pared by 0 bases and J by 0 bases, with 9 bases between. The CDR3 sequence is 15 residues long. CDR3: CASSQSIGGSYEQYF. The DNA for the CDR3 is TGCGCCAGCAGTCAATCGATAGGGGGCTCCTACGAGCAGTACTTC.

Comments on this clonotype: A much larger clone sits a single nucleotide away, making a read error possible. V usage is TRBV9 and J usage is TRBJ2-2; tentatively, D is TRBD1 (6 bases). The germline CDR1 and CDR2 sequences are SGDLS and YYNGEE. The V end was cut by 7 bases, the J end by 0 bases, with 16 bases between. This CDR3 contains 16 residues. The CDR3 loop reads CASGAHGTPNTGELFF. CDR3 sequence (DNA): TGTGCCAGCGGCGCCCATGGGACACCGAACACCGGGGAGCTGTTTTTT.

This clonotype has ten or more counts. The genes are TRBV7-9 and TRBJ2-7; possibly TRBD1 for D (6 bases). V was shortened by 6 bases and J by 2 bases, with 11 bases between the two germline ends. The CDR3 covers 13 residues. Germline loops: CDR1 SEHNR, CDR2 FQNEAQ (reference sequence). The CDR3, as DNA: TGTGCCAGCAGTCTTAGGGGGACCTACGAGCAGTACTTC. It specifies CASSLRGTYEQYF.

In its sample, this clonotype was seen many times. This chain joins TRBV2 and TRBJ2-7; D not certain. Germline CDR1 is SNHLY and CDR2 is FYNNEI. The CDR3 sequence is 13 residues long. The V end lost 10 bases, the J end lost 2 bases, and 15 bases lay between the germline ends. This CDR3 is CANLSPETYEQYF. As DNA, the CDR3 is TGTGCCAACCTATCCCCGGAGACCTACGAGCAGTACTTC. Together with reference TRBV2 and TRBJ2-7, the CDR3 gives the full variable domain: EPEVTQTPSHQVTQMGQEVILRCVPISNHLYFYWYRQILGQKVEFLVSFYNNEISEKSEIFDDQFSVERPDGSNFTLKIRSTKLEDSAMYFCANLSPETYEQYFGPGTRLTVT.

This clonotype was seen at least ten times. The rearrangement joins TRBV12-3 or TRBV12-4 to TRBJ2-6, with D hard to call. The CDR3 runs to 13 residues. Trimming cost V 7 bases and J 2 bases, with 6 bases left between them. CDR3 residues: CASKHTGANVLTF. The CDR3 DNA reads TGTGCCAGCAAGCATACTGGGGCCAACGTCCTGACTTTC.

This clonotype came up a few times. The chain joins TRBV4-2 to TRBJ2-2; 7 positions agree with TRBD2. This CDR3 region has 14 residues. Losses at the gene ends were 1 base for V and 8 bases for J; bases not matched to a gene: 4. Germline V gene data show CDR1 as LGHNA and CDR2 as YNFKEQ. CDR3 sequence (DNA): TGTGCCAGCAGCCAAGGAGCGGGGCAGGGGGAGCTGTTTTTT. Translated, it gives CASSQGAGQGELFF.

This clonotype came up many times. The genes are TRBV4-3 and TRBJ1-1; possible D gene TRBD1, 6 bases. V was clipped by 0 bases and J by 1 base, with 9 bases between them. The V gene's germline CDR1 is LGHNA and CDR2 YSLEER. CDR3 size: 15 residues. CDR3 protein: CASSQDTGTNTEAFF. CDR3 nucleotides: TGCGCCAGCAGCCAAGATACAGGGACGAACACTGAAGCTTTCTTT.

The chain carries TRBV29-1 and TRBJ2-7; 7 bases are shared with TRBD1. The CDR3 is 15 residues long. Germline trimming cut 5 bases from V and 3 bases from J; bases unmatched to any gene: 13. Germline CDR1 is SQVTM and CDR2 is ANQGSEA. The CDR3 bases are TGCAGCGTTTCCGTTACGGGACAGCTACTCTACGAGCAGTACTTC. It specifies CSVSVTGQLLYEQYF.

This clonotype was picked up one time. V gene TRBV27 combines with J gene TRBJ2-2, with a tentative D call TRBD2 (5 bases). CDR1 is MNHEY, CDR2 SMNVEV, per germline (reference sequence). The V end was cut by 7 bases, the J end by 3 bases, with 15 bases between. The length of the CDR3 is 15 residues. CDR3 in amino acids: CASTSSREYTGELFF. DNA for the CDR3: TGTGCCAGCACATCTAGTAGGGAGTACACCGGGGAGCTGTTTTTT.

Details on this clonotype: The conserved phenylalanine or tryptophan is not found at the CDR3 terminus, so this likely reflects a read error. The V call is TRBV6-1, the J call TRBJ2-5; TRBD1 or TRBD2 may be the D gene (5 bases each). V was clipped by 3 bases and J by 5 bases, with 16 bases between them. The germline V gene has CDR1 MNHNS and CDR2 SASEGT. This CDR3 is built from 15 residues. The CDR3 is CASSEGPWGTETQYL. The CDR3 coding sequence is TGTGCCAGCAGTGAGGGACCCTGGGGGACGGAGACCCAGTACCTC.

Ten or more counts support this clonotype. The rearrangement links TRBV20-1 to TRBJ2-7; D unclear. CDR3 size: 11 residues. Trimming stripped 5 bases from V and 1 base from J, with 6 bases between. Germline V lookup: CDR1 DFQATT, CDR2 SNEGSKA (reference sequence). This chain's CDR3 is CSAGQSYEQYF. The CDR3 nucleotides read TGCAGTGCTGGTCAGTCCTACGAGCAGTACTTC.

The chain uses TRBV29-1 and TRBJ1-1, with unresolved D. Germline V gene sequence: CDR1 SQVTM, CDR2 ANQGSEA. This CDR3 comprises 13 residues. Trimming left V 4 bases short and J 6 bases short, with 15 bases between. Written as DNA, the CDR3 is TGCAGCGTTGGGCTCCCCCAACGGCCTGAAGCTTTCTTT. It specifies CSVGLPQRPEAFF. The entire variable domain, with the rest obtained from reference TRBV29-1 and TRBJ1-1, is as follows: SAVISQKPSRDICQRGTSLTIQCQVDSQVTMMFWYRQQPGQSLTLIATANQGSEATYESGFVIDKFPISRPNLTFSTLTVSNMSPEDSSIYLCSVGLPQRPEAFFGQGTRLTVV.

A remark on this clonotype: Just one base apart from a much larger clone, this may be a read error. The V gene is TRBV20-1, the J gene TRBJ2-5; possibly TRBD1 for D (5 bases). The CDR3 covers 13 residues. Trimming took off 6 bases at V and 9 bases at J, with 20 bases between the two ends. The germline V gene encodes CDR1 DFQATT and CDR2 SNEGSKA (reference sequence). The CDR3 nucleotides read TGCAGTGCCGAGACAGTACTCTTTGGGTCCCAGTACTTC. Its protein product is CSAETVLFGSQYF.

V gene TRBV3-1 combines with J gene TRBJ1-2; D is undetermined. Germline V gives CDR1 LGHDT, CDR2 YNNKEL (reference sequence). The CDR3 is 14 residues long. V was pared by 0 bases and J by 10 bases, with 15 bases between. For the CDR3, the DNA is TGTGCCAGCAGCCAAGATACTGGACGGCCTCCCTACACCTTC. Amino acid sequence: CASSQDTGRPPYTF. The full variable domain, completed using reference TRBV3-1 and TRBJ1-2, is DTAVSQTPKYLVTQMGNDKSIKCEQNLGHDTMYWYKQDSKKFLKIMFSYNNKELIINETVPNRFSPKSPDKAHLNLHINSLELGDSAVYFCASSQDTGRPPYTFGSGTRLTVV.

This clonotype appeared many times. The chain links TRBV29-1 to TRBJ2-5; D gene ambiguous. The CDR3 contains 11 residues. Germline values: CDR1 SQVTM, CDR2 ANQGSEA. V gave up 5 bases and J gave up 3 bases, with 7 bases separating them. CDR3 loop: CSVLQKETQYF. The DNA of the CDR3 is TGCAGCGTTCTTCAGAAAGAGACCCAGTACTTC.

The rearrangement joins TRBV7-9 to TRBJ2-7; 10 nucleotides align to TRBD2. Germline V CDR1 and CDR2: SEHNR, FQNEAQ (reference sequence). The CDR3 runs 15 residues. Trimming at V came to 4 bases and at J to 3 bases, leaving 6 bases not matched to a gene. The CDR3 region has the DNA TGTGCCAGCAGCTCAGGACTAGCGGAATACTACGAGCAGTACTTC. It encodes CASSSGLAEYYEQYF.

V and J are TRBV12-3 or TRBV12-4 and TRBJ1-2, with D possibly TRBD1 on 5 matching bases. This CDR3 contains 16 residues. Trimming shortened V by 1 base and J by 3 bases, and 15 bases separated the two germline ends. The CDR3 sequence is CASSLEGPFSDYGYTF. In nucleotides, the CDR3 is TGTGCCAGCAGTTTAGAGGGACCCTTTTCGGACTATGGCTACACCTTC.

This clonotype showed up just a few times. The chain couples TRBV6-2 or TRBV6-3 to TRBJ1-1; TRBD1 matches 9 bases. The CDR3 contains 17 residues. The V gene's germline CDR1 is MNHEY and CDR2 SVGEGT. Unmatched junction bases numbered 11, after V lost 6 bases and J lost 0 bases. CDR3 sequence reads: CASSDGQGMVMNTEAFF. CDR3 nucleotide sequence: TGTGCCAGCAGCGATGGACAGGGGATGGTCATGAACACTGAAGCTTTCTTT.

This rearrangement joins TRBV5-1 to TRBJ1-2; TRBD1 aligns across 9 bases. After removal of 0 bases from V and 8 bases from J, the junction contained 8 bases not matched to a gene. The CDR3 loop spans 15 amino acids. Germline CDR1 and CDR2: SGHRS and YFSETQ. This CDR3 is CASSLVAGQGHGYTF. In DNA, the CDR3 is TGCGCCAGCAGCTTGGTTGCGGGACAGGGTCACGGCTACACCTTC. The variable domain in full, completed from reference TRBV5-1 and TRBJ1-2, reads KAGVTQTPRYLIKTRGQQVTLSCSPISGHRSVSWYQQTPGQGLQFLFEYFSETQRNKGNFPGRFSGRQFSNSRSEMNVSTLELGDSALYLCASSLVAGQGHGYTFGSGTRLTVV.

Many counts were recorded for this clonotype. The V gene is TRBV4-3, the J gene TRBJ2-3, with D perhaps matching TRBD1 or TRBD2 (5 bases each). This CDR3 has 14 amino acids. Trimming took off 4 bases at V and 5 bases at J, with 13 bases between the two ends. Germline V lookup: CDR1 LGHNA, CDR2 YSLEER. As DNA, the CDR3 is TGCGCCAGCAGCCTGGGACCCCTGGTAGATACGCAGTATTTT. It is translated as CASSLGPLVDTQYF.

A few counts support this clonotype. CDR3 nucleotide sequence: TGTGCCAGCAGCCCCCTTTATGGACAGTCCTCCTACGAGCAGTACTTC. As protein: CASSPLYGQSSYEQYF. The genes are TRBV14 and TRBJ2-7, with D tentatively TRBD1 (6 bases). The V gene's germline CDR1 is SGHDN and CDR2 FVKESK. The CDR3 spans 16 residues. Trimming left V 4 bases short and J 0 bases short, with 16 bases between.

A few counts support this clonotype. The chain links TRBV27 to TRBJ1-1; 9 positions agree with TRBD1. Germline loops: CDR1 MNHEY, CDR2 SMNVEV (reference sequence). J was trimmed by 5 bases and V by 6 bases; bases with no gene match: 7. CDR3 length: 14 amino acids. CDR3 protein: CASRVQGAGTEAFF. In DNA, the CDR3 is TGTGCCAGCAGGGTACAGGGGGCTGGAACTGAAGCTTTCTTT.

This clonotype was counted between two and nine times. This chain connects TRBV19 to TRBJ2-7, with TRBD2 identical over 8 bases. The CDR3 is 14 residues long. The junction had 7 bases not matched to a gene; V was cut back by 7 bases and J by 2 bases. From germline, CDR1 is LNHDA and CDR2 SQIVND (reference sequence). CDR3 nucleotide sequence: TGTGCCAGTATGGGGAGCGGGGGTACCTACGAGCAGTACTTC. Its translation: CASMGSGGTYEQYF.

J is TRBJ2-2 and V is TRBV19; D remains unclear. V was trimmed by 7 bases and J by 7 bases, leaving 7 bases between them. The CDR3 sequence is 11 residues long. Germline loops: CDR1 LNHDA, CDR2 SQIVND (reference sequence). CDR3 nucleotide sequence: TGTGCCAGTACATGGGTCGGGGAGCTGTTTTTT. Amino acids: CASTWVGELFF.

In this sample, this clonotype turned up a few times. The V and J genes are TRBV19 and TRBJ1-3; D possibly corresponds to TRBD1 (6 bases). The V end was cut by 2 bases, the J end by 2 bases, with 10 bases between. This CDR3 has 15 residues. Germline CDR1 LNHDA, CDR2 SQIVND (reference sequence). The CDR3 sequence is CASSITGSTGNTIYF. In DNA form, the CDR3 reads TGTGCCAGTAGTATAACAGGGTCGACTGGAAACACCATATATTTT.

The rearrangement links TRBV27 to TRBJ2-2, with D perhaps matching TRBD1 (6 bases). Looked up from germline, CDR1 is MNHEY and CDR2 is SMNVEV (reference sequence). V gave up 8 bases and J gave up 1 base, with 11 bases separating them. This CDR3 has 14 amino acids. Here the CDR3 reads CASQRGMNTGELFF. The CDR3 bases are TGTGCCAGCCAAAGGGGGATGAACACCGGGGAGCTGTTTTTT.

The chain links TRBV12-5 to TRBJ1-4; the D gene is possibly TRBD1 (6 bases). Germline CDR1 is LGHNT and CDR2 is FRNRAP. This CDR3 is 19 amino acids long. V was shortened by 0 bases and J by 7 bases, with 24 bases between the two germline ends. Here the CDR3 reads CASGLVQGTGLEWGEKLFF. The CDR3 DNA reads TGTGCTAGTGGTTTGGTACAGGGAACAGGGCTTGAATGGGGTGAAAAACTGTTTTTT.

This clonotype came up a few times. The chain links TRBV4-3 to TRBJ2-1, with 9 positions matching TRBD2. The V gene's germline CDR1 is LGHNA and CDR2 YSLEER. V was pared by 0 bases and J by 4 bases, with 10 bases of the junction left unmatched. This CDR3 has 18 amino acids. CDR3 sequence reads: CASSQDWAGGPEYNEQFF. CDR3 DNA sequence: TGCGCCAGCAGCCAAGATTGGGCGGGGGGGCCGGAGTACAATGAGCAGTTCTTC.

This clonotype has more than one count but fewer than ten. This sequence joins TRBV6-2 or TRBV6-3 and TRBJ2-1, with 10 positions matching TRBD1. Unmatched junction bases numbered 8, after V lost 7 bases and J lost 8 bases. The length of the CDR3 is 14 residues. Germline lookup yields CDR1 MNHEY and CDR2 SVGEGT. The CDR3 region has the DNA TGTGCCAGCACTTTGGGGGACAGGGGCCATGAGCAGTTCTTC. Protein sequence: CASTLGDRGHEQFF.

This chain joins TRBV7-2 and TRBJ2-7; 8 nucleotides line up with TRBD2. Germline V CDR1 and CDR2: SGHTA, FQGNSA. This CDR3 has 14 amino acids. Trimming at V came to 5 bases and at J to 0 bases, leaving 3 bases not matched to a gene. The chain's CDR3 is CASSHSGASYEQYF. The CDR3 DNA follows: TGTGCCAGCAGCCATAGCGGGGCCTCCTACGAGCAGTACTTC.

At least ten counts were recorded for this clonotype. The chain carries TRBV20-1 and TRBJ2-7; 11 bases are shared with TRBD2. This CDR3 has 13 amino acids. With 6 bases clipped from V and 5 bases from J, the junction kept 6 bases outside the gene matches. Germline CDR1 reads DFQATT; CDR2 reads SNEGSKA (reference sequence). The CDR3 DNA reads TGCAGTGCCCAACTAGCGGGAGATGACGAGCAGTACTTC. Amino acids: CSAQLAGDDEQYF.